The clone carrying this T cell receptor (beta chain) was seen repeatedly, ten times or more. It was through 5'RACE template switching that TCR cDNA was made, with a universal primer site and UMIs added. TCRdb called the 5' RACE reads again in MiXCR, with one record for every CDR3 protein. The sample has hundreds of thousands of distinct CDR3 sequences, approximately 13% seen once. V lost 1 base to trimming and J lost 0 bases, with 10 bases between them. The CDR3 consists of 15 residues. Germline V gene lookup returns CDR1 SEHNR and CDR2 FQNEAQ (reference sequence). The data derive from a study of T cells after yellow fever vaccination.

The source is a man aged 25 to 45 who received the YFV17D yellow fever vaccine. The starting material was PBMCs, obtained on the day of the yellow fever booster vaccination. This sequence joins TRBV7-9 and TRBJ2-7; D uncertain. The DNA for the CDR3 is TGTGCCAGCAGCTTAGGCGCAACTCACTCCTACGAGCAGTACTTC. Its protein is CASSLGATHSYEQYF.